The entry that follows covers one TCR beta chain sequence. This specimen comes from a study of blood T cell repertoires in COVID-19. Some clones are missing from TCRdb's copy, which holds only in-frame ones; the method was immunoSEQ multiplex PCR. The sample lists roughly 280,000 clones; around 86% were seen once. V was pared by 10 bases and J by 3 bases, with 16 bases between. The germline V gene has CDR1 MNHEY and CDR2 SVGAGI. The CDR3 runs 14 residues. This chain uses TRBV6-5 with TRBJ1-5; D might be TRBD1 (6 bases). The receptor's source is a man younger than 35 with active or convalescent COVID-19. The sample was peripheral blood. The CDR3 loop reads CATGGGPSNQPQHF. The CDR3 DNA reads TGTGCCACCGGGGGGGGCCCGTCCAATCAGCCCCAGCATTTT.